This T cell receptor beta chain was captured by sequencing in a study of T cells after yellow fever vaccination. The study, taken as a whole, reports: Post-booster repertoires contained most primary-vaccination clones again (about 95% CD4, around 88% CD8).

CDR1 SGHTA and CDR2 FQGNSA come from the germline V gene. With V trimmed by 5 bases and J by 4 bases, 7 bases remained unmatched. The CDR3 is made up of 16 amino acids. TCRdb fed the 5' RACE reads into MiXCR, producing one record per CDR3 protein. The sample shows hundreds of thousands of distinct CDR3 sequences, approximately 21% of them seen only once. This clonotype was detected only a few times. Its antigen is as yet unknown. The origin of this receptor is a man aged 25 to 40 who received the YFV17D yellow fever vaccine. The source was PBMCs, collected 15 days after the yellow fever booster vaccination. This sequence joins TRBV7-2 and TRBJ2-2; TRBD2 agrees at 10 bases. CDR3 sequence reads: CASSISGRGSTGELFF. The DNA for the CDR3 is TGTGCCAGCAGCATAAGCGGGAGGGGCAGCACCGGGGAGCTGTTTTTT. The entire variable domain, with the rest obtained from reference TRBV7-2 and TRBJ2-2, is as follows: GAGVSQSPSNKVTEKGKDVELRCDPISGHTALYWYRQSLGQGLEFLIYFQGNSAPDKSGLPSDRFSAERTGGSVSTLTIQRTQQEDSAVYLCASSISGRGSTGELFFGEGSRLTVL.